What follows describes a single T cell receptor (beta chain). Its antigen is unknown. TCRdb re-called the RT-PCR reads through MiXCR, storing one row per CDR3 protein. The table includes around 520,000 distinct CDR3 sequences, about 25% detected once. Germline V CDR1 and CDR2: SGHRS, YFSETQ. The CDR3 contains 15 residues. The V end was cut by 0 bases, the J end by 0 bases, with 9 bases between. The data are from a study of response to subunit inactivated influenza vaccine. Notes on the study in general: Only a handful of new T cells, the authors suggested, are recruited with each seasonal influenza vaccination.

This material consisted of CD4+ T cells sorted from PBMCs, taken more than 4 days after vaccination. The chain employs TRBV5-1 and TRBJ1-1, with D unclear. The receptor was derived from a man in his forties or fifties who received an inactivated influenza vaccine. The CDR3 here is CASSLATTLNTEAFF. Written as DNA, the CDR3 is TGCGCCAGCAGCTTGGCGACCACTCTGAACACTGAAGCTTTCTTT.